Reported below is one T cell receptor (beta chain). This entry belongs to a study of cytomegalovirus exposure and HLA in healthy donors. Between the trimmed V and J ends, which lost 3 bases and 2 bases, there was a span of 17 bases. Germline CDR1 and CDR2: GTSNPN and SVGIG (reference sequence). The CDR3 extends over 16 amino acids. The PCR was carried out with 60 Vbeta primers and 13 Jbeta primers. Assay: immunoSEQ multiplex PCR; the TCRdb copy retains only in-frame clones and omits some. Of about 160,000 clones in the sample, approximately 80% were seen once. This clonotype was obtained from a boy between 2 and 15 years old in good health and CMV-seronegative. This chain joins TRBV30 and TRBJ2-1; tentatively, D is TRBD1 (6 bases). The source material was PBMCs. The CDR3 DNA is TGTGCCTGGAGCGCGCTCCGGGACAATACCTACAATGAGCAGTTCTTC. Protein sequence: CAWSALRDNTYNEQFF.